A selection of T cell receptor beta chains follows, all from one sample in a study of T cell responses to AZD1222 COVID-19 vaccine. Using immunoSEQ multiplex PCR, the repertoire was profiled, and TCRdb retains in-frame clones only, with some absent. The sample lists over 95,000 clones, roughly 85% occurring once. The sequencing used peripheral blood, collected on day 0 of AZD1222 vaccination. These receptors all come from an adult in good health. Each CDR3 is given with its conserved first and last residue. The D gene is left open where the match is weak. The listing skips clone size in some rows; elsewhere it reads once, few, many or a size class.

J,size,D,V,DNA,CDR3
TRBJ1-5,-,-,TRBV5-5,TGTGCCAGCAGCTTGGGGGGGCGGTTCGGCAATCAGCCCCAGCATTTT,CASSLGGRFGNQPQHF
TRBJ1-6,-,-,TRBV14,TGTGCCAGCAGCCAACGTATGAATTCACCCCTCCACTTT,CASSQRMNSPLHF
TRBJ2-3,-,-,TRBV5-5,TGTGCCAGCAGCTTCTCAGGGATAAACACAGATACGCAGTATTTT,CASSFSGINTDTQYF
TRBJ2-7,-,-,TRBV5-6,TGTGCCAGCAGCTTTGGACCGACCTACGAGCAGTACTTC,CASSFGPTYEQYF
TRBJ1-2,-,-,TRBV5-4,TGTGCCAGCAGCCCGAAGGACACGGGCTACACCTTC,CASSPKDTGYTF
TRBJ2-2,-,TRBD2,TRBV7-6,TGTGCCAGCAGCCAAGGGACTAGGGGGACCGGGGAGCTGTTTTTT,CASSQGTRGTGELFF
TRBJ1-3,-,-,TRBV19,TGTGCCAGTAGTATCGGGGGGATCACTGGAAACACCATATATTTT,CASSIGGITGNTIYF
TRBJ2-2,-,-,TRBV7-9,TGTGCCAGCGGCAGGGCGGACGGGGAGCTGTTTTTT,CASGRADGELFF
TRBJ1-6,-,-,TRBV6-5,TGTGCCAGCAGTTACTCCCTGACAGGATTTAATTCACCCCTCCACTTT,CASSYSLTGFNSPLHF
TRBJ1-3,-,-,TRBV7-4,TGTGCCAGCAGCTTGGGACCGGGCATCTCTGGAAACACCATATATTTT,CASSLGPGISGNTIYF
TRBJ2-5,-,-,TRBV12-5,TGTGCTAGTGGTTCAACAGACCAAGAGACCCAGTACTTC,CASGSTDQETQYF
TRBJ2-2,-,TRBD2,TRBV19,TGTGCCAGTCGACCGGGACTAGCGGGGGGCCGCCACACCGGGGAGCTGTTTTTT,CASRPGLAGGRHTGELFF
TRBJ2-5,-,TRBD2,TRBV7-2,TGTGCCAGCAGCTTAGCGGTGGGAGGGGCCCTGAGGGAGACCCAGTACTTC,CASSLAVGGALRETQYF
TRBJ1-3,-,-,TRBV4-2,TGTGCCAGCAGCCGAACAGGGAACTCTGGAAACACCATATATTTT,CASSRTGNSGNTIYF
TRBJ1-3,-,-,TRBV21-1,TGTGCCAGCAGCAAAAGGGACAAGGGGAGCTCTGGAAACACCATATATTTT,CASSKRDKGSSGNTIYF
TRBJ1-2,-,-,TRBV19,TGTGCCAGTAGGAACGCTCAATCCGCGTCTTATGGCTACACCTTC,CASRNAQSASYGYTF
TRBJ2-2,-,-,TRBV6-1,TGTGCCAGCAATCCCAGCTCGAACACCGGGGAGCTGTTTTTT,CASNPSSNTGELFF
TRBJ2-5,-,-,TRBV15,TGTGCCACCAGCAGAGTTTTGGGGGTGGGGGTCCAAGAGACCCAGTACTTC,CATSRVLGVGVQETQYF
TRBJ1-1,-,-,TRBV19,TGTGCCAGTAGTACCAGGGGAGCCGGCACTGAAGCTTTCTTT,CASSTRGAGTEAFF
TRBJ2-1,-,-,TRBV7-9,TGTGCCAGCAGCTTTGAGGGGGCCTACAATGAGCAGTTCTTC,CASSFEGAYNEQFF
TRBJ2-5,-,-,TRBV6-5,TGTGCCAGCAGTTACGGGGGGTACCAAGAGACCCAGTACTTC,CASSYGGYQETQYF
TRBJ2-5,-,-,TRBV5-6,TGTGCCAGCAGCTTGGGACCCCTCCCCCGAGAGACCCAGTACTTC,CASSLGPLPRETQYF
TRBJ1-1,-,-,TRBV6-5,TGTGCCAGCAGTTACTTCCCGACAAATATGAACACTGAAGCTTTCTTT,CASSYFPTNMNTEAFF
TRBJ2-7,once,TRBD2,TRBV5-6,TGTGCCAGCACCCCCTCACTCCCGGGGGGGCTTTACGAGCAGTACTTC,CASTPSLPGGLYEQYF
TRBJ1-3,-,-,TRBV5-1,TGCGCCAGCAGACTCGGACACAACTCTGGAAACACCATATATTTT,CASRLGHNSGNTIYF
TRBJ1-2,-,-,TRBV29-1,TGCAGCGCCGGGGGGCGCGACTATGGCTACACCTTC,CSAGGRDYGYTF
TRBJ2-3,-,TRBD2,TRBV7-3,TGTGCCAGCAGCTTAACCGCGCTAGCGGGGGGCAGCACAGATACGCAGTATTTT,CASSLTALAGGSTDTQYF
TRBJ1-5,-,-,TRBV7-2,TGTGCCAGCAGCTTAGACAGGGCGCGTCAGCCCCAGCATTTT,CASSLDRARQPQHF
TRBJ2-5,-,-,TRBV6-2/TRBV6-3,TGTGCCAGCAGTTACGAACTTAGGGACCAAGAGACCCAGTACTTC,CASSYELRDQETQYF
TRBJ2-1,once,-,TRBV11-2,TGTGCCAGCAGCTTTGGTTCGAGTGGGAATGAGCAGTTCTTC,CASSFGSSGNEQFF
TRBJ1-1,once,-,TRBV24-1,TGTGCCACCAGTGATTTCCGGTTCACTATGAACACTGAAGCTTTCTTT,CATSDFRFTMNTEAFF
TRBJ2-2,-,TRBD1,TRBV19,TGTGCCAGTAGTGTAGGACAGGGGGCCGGGGAGCTGTTTTTT,CASSVGQGAGELFF
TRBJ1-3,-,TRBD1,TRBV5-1,TGCGCCAGCGCTACAGGGGAAATCGGAAACACCATATATTTT,CASATGEIGNTIYF
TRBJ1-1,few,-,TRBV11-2,TGTGCCAGCAGCTTTATAGGGGGCACTGAAGCTTTCTTT,CASSFIGGTEAFF
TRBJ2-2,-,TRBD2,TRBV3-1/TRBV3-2,TGTGCCAGCAGCCAAGGCCCTCTAGCGGGAGGATACACCGGGGAGCTGTTTTTT,CASSQGPLAGGYTGELFF
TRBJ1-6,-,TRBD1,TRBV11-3,TGTGCCAGCAGCGCAACCGCCCAGGGGGCGAGCGCCTATAATTCACCCCTCCACTTT,CASSATAQGASAYNSPLHF
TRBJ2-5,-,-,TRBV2,TGTGCCAGCAGTGAAGGTCCAGAGACCCAGTACTTC,CASSEGPETQYF
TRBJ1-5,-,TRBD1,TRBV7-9,TGTGCCAGCAGCCAGGGGGCAGGGGCTCAGCCCCAGCATTTT,CASSQGAGAQPQHF
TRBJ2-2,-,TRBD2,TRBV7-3,TGTGCCAGCAGCCACTGGGGGAGGGGCGAAGGCGGGGAGCTGTTTTTT,CASSHWGRGEGGELFF
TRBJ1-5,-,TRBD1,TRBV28,TGTGCCAGCAGCACAGGGGGTTCAGATCAGCCCCAGCATTTT,CASSTGGSDQPQHF
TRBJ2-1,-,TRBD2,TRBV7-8,TGTGCCAGCAGCCCGCGGGCTAGCGGGGGCTACAATGAGCAGTTCTTC,CASSPRASGGYNEQFF
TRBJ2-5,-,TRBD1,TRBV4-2,TGTGCCAGCAGCCGAACAGGGGGGCAAGAGACCCAGTACTTC,CASSRTGGQETQYF
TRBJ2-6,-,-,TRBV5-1,TGCGCCAGCCCGGCCGGACAGCGTGGGGCCAACGTCCTGACTTTC,CASPAGQRGANVLTF
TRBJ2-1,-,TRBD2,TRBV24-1,TGTGCCACCAGTGATTTAAGGGCGGGGGGGTACAATGAGCAGTTCTTC,CATSDLRAGGYNEQFF